This T cell receptor beta chain was sequenced in a study of siplizumab effects on memory and regulatory T cells. Sequencing was performed with immunoSEQ multiplex PCR; in TCRdb, only in-frame clones are kept and a portion is missing. The repertoire holds some 100,000 clones, with 94% as singletons. CDR1 is SEHNR, CDR2 FQNEAQ, per germline (reference sequence). The CDR3 is 14 residues long. Trimming pared 4 bases from V and 4 bases from J, leaving 11 bases between. Overall study results and limits: In the presence of siplizumab, alloreactive sequences traceable to unstimulated CD4+ memory cells were significantly reduced. Proliferating siplizumab-culture Treg suppressive function went unconfirmed.

With regard to this clone: What it recognizes is unknown.

The receptor was isolated from a human donor in good health. The chain is built from TRBV7-9 and TRBJ2-1, with a possible D match to TRBD1 (5 bases). The sequencing input was Tregs sorted from blood. The DNA of the CDR3 is TGTGCCAGCAGCTCCCTGACAGTTTACAATGAGCAGTTCTTC. Translated, it gives CASSSLTVYNEQFF.